The present TCR beta chain was sequenced within a study of PD-1 blockade in mismatch repair-deficient tumors listed by TCRdb under 2017. With regard to the full study: Between September 2013 and September 2016, the trial enrolled 86 consecutive patients with around twelve mismatch repair-deficient cancer types, every one of whom had been previously treated and was progressing. Deep sequencing of TCR CDR3 regions was used to track tumor-associated T cell clones in peripheral blood of patients responding to PD-1 blockade.

Comment on this clone: Which antigen it targets is not known. Base qualities are missing; no much larger clone stands one base away.

What the study reported, not specific to this receptor: Tumor-resident clones, often undetectable in blood before treatment, expanded rapidly after pembrolizumab and then contracted, generally before radiologic responses.

The library was built by means of the immunoSEQ multiplex PCR assay. This immuneACCESS table, as held by TCRdb, lists in-frame sequences with V and J called but not all clones. Of the missing ones, under half trace to an unresolved V gene in checked studies; the others have no known cause. The sample includes approximately 40,000 clones, with around 75% observed a single time. Together, the top ten hold approximately 22% of the sample. For every enrolled patient, mismatch repair deficiency was confirmed by either polymerase chain reaction or immunohistochemistry. TCR sequencing was carried out for three patients who responded to pembrolizumab therapy. The phase II trial prospectively evaluated PD-1 blockade with pembrolizumab in advanced mismatch repair-deficient cancers, independent of tissue of origin. Serial peripheral blood T cell samples were collected before and at multiple times after starting PD-1 blockade. Blood sampling times were reported as weeks after the first pembrolizumab dose.

The CDR1 and CDR2 encoded by the germline V gene are MDHEN and SYDVKM. After removal of 3 bases from V and 5 bases from J, the junction retains 11 bases not matched to a gene. From the cysteine up to the phenylalanine, the CDR3 has a length of 16 residues. Only CDR3 DNA is held: 48 bases, read in frame from base 1. The TCR originated in an adult with mismatch repair-deficient cancer. Sequencing used peripheral blood, obtained 4 weeks after starting pembrolizumab. The chain is encoded by TRBV28 joined to TRBJ2-5, and TRBD1 matches 8 of the central bases. The DNA reads TGTGCCAGCAGTTTTAGGACAGGGTCGGGCGTGGAGACCCAGTACTTC. Its translation reads: CASSFRTGSGVETQYF.